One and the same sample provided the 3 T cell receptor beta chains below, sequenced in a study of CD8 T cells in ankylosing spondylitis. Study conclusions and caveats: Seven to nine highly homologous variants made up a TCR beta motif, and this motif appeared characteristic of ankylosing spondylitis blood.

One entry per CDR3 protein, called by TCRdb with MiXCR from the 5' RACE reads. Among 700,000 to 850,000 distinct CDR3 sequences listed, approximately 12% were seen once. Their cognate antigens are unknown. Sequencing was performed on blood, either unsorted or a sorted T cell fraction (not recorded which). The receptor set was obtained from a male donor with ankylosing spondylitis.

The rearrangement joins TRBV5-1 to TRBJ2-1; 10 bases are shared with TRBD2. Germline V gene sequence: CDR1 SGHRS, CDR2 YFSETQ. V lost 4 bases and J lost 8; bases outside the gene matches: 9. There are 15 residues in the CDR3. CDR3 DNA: TGCGCCAGCAGCCACCCTAGCGGGAGTGGCTATGAGCAGTTCTTC. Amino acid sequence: CASSHPSGSGYEQFF.

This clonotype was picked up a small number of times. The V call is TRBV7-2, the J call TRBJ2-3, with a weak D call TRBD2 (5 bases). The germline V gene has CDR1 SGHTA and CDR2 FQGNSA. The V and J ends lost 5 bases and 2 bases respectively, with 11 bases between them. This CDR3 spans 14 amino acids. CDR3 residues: CASSRTDYTDTQYF. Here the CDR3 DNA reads TGTGCCAGCAGCCGAACCGACTACACAGATACGCAGTATTTT. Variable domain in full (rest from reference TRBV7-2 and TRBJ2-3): GAGVSQSPSNKVTEKGKDVELRCDPISGHTALYWYRQSLGQGLEFLIYFQGNSAPDKSGLPSDRFSAERTGGSVSTLTIQRTQQEDSAVYLCASSRTDYTDTQYFGPGTRLTVL.

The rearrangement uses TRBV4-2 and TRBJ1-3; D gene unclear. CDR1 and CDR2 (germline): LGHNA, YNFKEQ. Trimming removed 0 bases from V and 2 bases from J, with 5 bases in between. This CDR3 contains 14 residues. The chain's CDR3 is CASSQDRTGNTIYF. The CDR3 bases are TGTGCCAGCAGCCAAGATCGGACTGGAAACACCATATATTTT.